These 2 T cell receptor beta chains share one sample of origin, sequenced in a study of T cell responses to AZD1222 COVID-19 vaccine (dated by TCRdb to the early 2020s). The protocol used for the library was the immunoSEQ multiplex PCR assay. TCRdb took over this immuneACCESS table, retaining in-frame rearrangements with V and J assigned. Such tables are incomplete; in checked studies, under half of the missing clones stem from an unresolved V gene, and the remainder is unexplained. In this sample the table shows fewer than 200,000 clones, around 88% of which occur a single time. 11% of the sample is taken by the ten largest. Read against the paper, the sample's time point label means: about 28 days (+/-7) after the second vaccine dose. The sequences come from peripheral blood, collected 28 days after the second AZD1222 dose. These receptor sequences come from an adult who received the AZD1222 COVID-19 vaccine.

This chain links TRBV6-5 with TRBJ1-6; no definite D call. Trimming stripped 2 bases from V and 8 bases from J, with 10 bases between. CDR1 and CDR2 from the germline V gene are MNHEY and SVGAGI. The CDR3 is 14 residues long. This CDR3 reads CASSYSLGDSPLHF. The CDR3 nucleotides are TGTGCCAGCAGTTACAGTCTCGGGGATTCACCCCTCCACTTT.

The chain uses TRBV30 and TRBJ2-5, with 8 bases aligning to TRBD1. This CDR3 is built from 14 residues. After removal of 4 bases from V and 9 bases from J, the junction contained 13 bases not matched to a gene. Germline CDR1 is GTSNPN and CDR2 is SVGIG (reference sequence). For the CDR3, the DNA is TGTGCCTGGACCCCTTCAGGGGGCGCCGGGGCCCAGTACTTC. Translating gives CAWTPSGGAGAQYF.